This TCR beta chain was identified in a study of T-cell memory formation after mild COVID-19 (dated by TCRdb to 2020 to 2022). Describing the broader study: Most TCR sequence clusters were specific to one of the two donors. In a couple of donors, T-cell clones that expanded and contracted after mild COVID-19 were tracked by sequencing TCRalpha and TCRbeta repertoires over time. The cohort was made up of two young adult volunteers, one female and one male, who were previously healthy.

For sequencing, an Illumina NovaSeq 6000 was employed. TCRalpha and TCRbeta cDNA libraries were built by 5'RACE with constant-segment primers, adding sample barcodes and unique molecular identifiers. RNA was extracted from every sample with Trizol reagent. The libraries were amplified in two PCR steps, and the second step added a second sample barcode and Illumina TruSeq adapters. Libraries were sequenced on an Illumina NovaSeq with 2 x 150 bp paired-end reads. Concerning the study's data processing: The reads were demultiplexed and collapsed into UMI-guided consensus sequences using migec v1.2.7. Using mixcr v2.1.11, UMI consensuses were aligned to TRA and TRB V and J templates and then assembled into clonotypes. A clonotype was counted as expanded or contracted only if both edgeR and NoisET called the change significant, with noise models trained on biological replicates. For edgeR calls, a false discovery rate-adjusted p below 0.01 and a log2 fold-change threshold of 1 were applied. As an exploratory analysis of dynamics, max-normalized trajectories of the 1000 most abundant clonotypes were examined with PCA combined with hierarchical clustering. Each responding clone was given a CD4 or CD8 phenotype based on the CD4+ and CD8+ repertoires, which had been sequenced separately. TCRdb itself trimmed the public reads at Q25 with fastp, ran MiXCR and retained productive beta chains. Every distinct CDR3 protein forms one entry, paired with its most common genes and DNA. The V and J calls reflect TCRdb's pipeline rather than the authors' work. This sample is represented by under 250,000 distinct CDR3 sequences; over 9.5% of them were singletons. Approximately 2.8% of the sample is held by the ten biggest clonotypes.

Overall results and qualifications from the work: The detection of some responding clones in pre-infection memory suggests that pre-existing cross-reactive memory T cells joined the SARS-CoV-2 response. Contracting CD4+ clones were located mainly in the CM and EM memory subsets, whereas CD8+ clones were found to be enriched in EMRA. Only two mild cases were covered in the study, and larger cohorts including severe cases with pre-infection samples were considered necessary. Clones that contracted from day 15 to 85 showed balanced CD4/CD8 phenotypes, whereas a second wave of clones that expanded from day 15 to 37 leaned towards CD4+. SARS-CoV-2 specificity of the second-wave clones peaking on day 37 was not confirmed.

Ficoll-Paque density gradient centrifugation was the method used to isolate PBMCs. Points on this clonotype: Its antigen remains undetermined. Nothing much larger sits one base from this clone, and base qualities are not available.

From the cysteine through the phenylalanine, the CDR3 covers 14 amino acids. Of all the DNA, just the CDR3 is kept, 42 bases in frame from base 1. The germline V gene specifies SGHRS as CDR1 and YFSETQ as CDR2. Between the V and J ends, shortened by 0 bases and 6 bases respectively, the junction contains 13 bases. This chain joins TRBV5-1 to TRBJ2-7; the D gene identity is not certain. The sequencing sample was made of PBMCs or a T cell subset sorted from them (not recorded which). The receptor was derived from a young man who had mild COVID-19 (a few samples of this study predate the infection). The sample titles of this study are shuffled in the database, so cell type and time point are left out; the donor was told from shared clones. The sequenced DNA: TGCGCCAGCAGCTTGGTTGTATCGAACGGCGAGCAGTACTTC. Translation gives CASSLVVSNGEQYF. The full variable domain, completed from the reference TRBV5-1 and TRBJ2-7 proteins outside the CDR3, reads KAGVTQTPRYLIKTRGQQVTLSCSPISGHRSVSWYQQTPGQGLQFLFEYFSETQRNKGNFPGRFSGRQFSNSRSEMNVSTLELGDSALYLCASSLVVSNGEQYFGPGTRLTVT.